The TCR beta chain under discussion was sequenced for a study of cytomegalovirus exposure and HLA in healthy donors. As for the study in general: It was reported in a later analysis that the 90 to 150 validation repertoires used the same platform as the roughly 700 first-cohort repertoires.

General study results and limits: Among TCR beta chains, those listed as cytomegalovirus-associated numbered around 180. Subsequent analysis of the 95 to 150 validation repertoires found a tendency for first-cohort TCR clusters to co-occur.

Assay used: immunoSEQ multiplex PCR; TCRdb lists only in-frame clones, some missing. The repertoire holds 250,000 to 300,000 clones, around 85% seen once, with 1% in the top ten. CDR3 length: 15 amino acids. The junction had 5 bases not matched to a gene; V was cut back by 5 bases and J by 6 bases. Germline lookup yields CDR1 SGHTA and CDR2 FQGNSA. Remarks on this clone: Its antigen is still unknown.

The V and J genes are TRBV7-2 and TRBJ2-3, with 13 bases matching TRBD2. The sample consisted of PBMCs. This receptor was obtained from a woman aged 18-30 years in good health and CMV-seronegative. CDR3 in DNA: TGTGCCAGCAGCCCCGGACTAGCGGGGGCTGATACGCAGTATTTT. It specifies CASSPGLAGADTQYF.